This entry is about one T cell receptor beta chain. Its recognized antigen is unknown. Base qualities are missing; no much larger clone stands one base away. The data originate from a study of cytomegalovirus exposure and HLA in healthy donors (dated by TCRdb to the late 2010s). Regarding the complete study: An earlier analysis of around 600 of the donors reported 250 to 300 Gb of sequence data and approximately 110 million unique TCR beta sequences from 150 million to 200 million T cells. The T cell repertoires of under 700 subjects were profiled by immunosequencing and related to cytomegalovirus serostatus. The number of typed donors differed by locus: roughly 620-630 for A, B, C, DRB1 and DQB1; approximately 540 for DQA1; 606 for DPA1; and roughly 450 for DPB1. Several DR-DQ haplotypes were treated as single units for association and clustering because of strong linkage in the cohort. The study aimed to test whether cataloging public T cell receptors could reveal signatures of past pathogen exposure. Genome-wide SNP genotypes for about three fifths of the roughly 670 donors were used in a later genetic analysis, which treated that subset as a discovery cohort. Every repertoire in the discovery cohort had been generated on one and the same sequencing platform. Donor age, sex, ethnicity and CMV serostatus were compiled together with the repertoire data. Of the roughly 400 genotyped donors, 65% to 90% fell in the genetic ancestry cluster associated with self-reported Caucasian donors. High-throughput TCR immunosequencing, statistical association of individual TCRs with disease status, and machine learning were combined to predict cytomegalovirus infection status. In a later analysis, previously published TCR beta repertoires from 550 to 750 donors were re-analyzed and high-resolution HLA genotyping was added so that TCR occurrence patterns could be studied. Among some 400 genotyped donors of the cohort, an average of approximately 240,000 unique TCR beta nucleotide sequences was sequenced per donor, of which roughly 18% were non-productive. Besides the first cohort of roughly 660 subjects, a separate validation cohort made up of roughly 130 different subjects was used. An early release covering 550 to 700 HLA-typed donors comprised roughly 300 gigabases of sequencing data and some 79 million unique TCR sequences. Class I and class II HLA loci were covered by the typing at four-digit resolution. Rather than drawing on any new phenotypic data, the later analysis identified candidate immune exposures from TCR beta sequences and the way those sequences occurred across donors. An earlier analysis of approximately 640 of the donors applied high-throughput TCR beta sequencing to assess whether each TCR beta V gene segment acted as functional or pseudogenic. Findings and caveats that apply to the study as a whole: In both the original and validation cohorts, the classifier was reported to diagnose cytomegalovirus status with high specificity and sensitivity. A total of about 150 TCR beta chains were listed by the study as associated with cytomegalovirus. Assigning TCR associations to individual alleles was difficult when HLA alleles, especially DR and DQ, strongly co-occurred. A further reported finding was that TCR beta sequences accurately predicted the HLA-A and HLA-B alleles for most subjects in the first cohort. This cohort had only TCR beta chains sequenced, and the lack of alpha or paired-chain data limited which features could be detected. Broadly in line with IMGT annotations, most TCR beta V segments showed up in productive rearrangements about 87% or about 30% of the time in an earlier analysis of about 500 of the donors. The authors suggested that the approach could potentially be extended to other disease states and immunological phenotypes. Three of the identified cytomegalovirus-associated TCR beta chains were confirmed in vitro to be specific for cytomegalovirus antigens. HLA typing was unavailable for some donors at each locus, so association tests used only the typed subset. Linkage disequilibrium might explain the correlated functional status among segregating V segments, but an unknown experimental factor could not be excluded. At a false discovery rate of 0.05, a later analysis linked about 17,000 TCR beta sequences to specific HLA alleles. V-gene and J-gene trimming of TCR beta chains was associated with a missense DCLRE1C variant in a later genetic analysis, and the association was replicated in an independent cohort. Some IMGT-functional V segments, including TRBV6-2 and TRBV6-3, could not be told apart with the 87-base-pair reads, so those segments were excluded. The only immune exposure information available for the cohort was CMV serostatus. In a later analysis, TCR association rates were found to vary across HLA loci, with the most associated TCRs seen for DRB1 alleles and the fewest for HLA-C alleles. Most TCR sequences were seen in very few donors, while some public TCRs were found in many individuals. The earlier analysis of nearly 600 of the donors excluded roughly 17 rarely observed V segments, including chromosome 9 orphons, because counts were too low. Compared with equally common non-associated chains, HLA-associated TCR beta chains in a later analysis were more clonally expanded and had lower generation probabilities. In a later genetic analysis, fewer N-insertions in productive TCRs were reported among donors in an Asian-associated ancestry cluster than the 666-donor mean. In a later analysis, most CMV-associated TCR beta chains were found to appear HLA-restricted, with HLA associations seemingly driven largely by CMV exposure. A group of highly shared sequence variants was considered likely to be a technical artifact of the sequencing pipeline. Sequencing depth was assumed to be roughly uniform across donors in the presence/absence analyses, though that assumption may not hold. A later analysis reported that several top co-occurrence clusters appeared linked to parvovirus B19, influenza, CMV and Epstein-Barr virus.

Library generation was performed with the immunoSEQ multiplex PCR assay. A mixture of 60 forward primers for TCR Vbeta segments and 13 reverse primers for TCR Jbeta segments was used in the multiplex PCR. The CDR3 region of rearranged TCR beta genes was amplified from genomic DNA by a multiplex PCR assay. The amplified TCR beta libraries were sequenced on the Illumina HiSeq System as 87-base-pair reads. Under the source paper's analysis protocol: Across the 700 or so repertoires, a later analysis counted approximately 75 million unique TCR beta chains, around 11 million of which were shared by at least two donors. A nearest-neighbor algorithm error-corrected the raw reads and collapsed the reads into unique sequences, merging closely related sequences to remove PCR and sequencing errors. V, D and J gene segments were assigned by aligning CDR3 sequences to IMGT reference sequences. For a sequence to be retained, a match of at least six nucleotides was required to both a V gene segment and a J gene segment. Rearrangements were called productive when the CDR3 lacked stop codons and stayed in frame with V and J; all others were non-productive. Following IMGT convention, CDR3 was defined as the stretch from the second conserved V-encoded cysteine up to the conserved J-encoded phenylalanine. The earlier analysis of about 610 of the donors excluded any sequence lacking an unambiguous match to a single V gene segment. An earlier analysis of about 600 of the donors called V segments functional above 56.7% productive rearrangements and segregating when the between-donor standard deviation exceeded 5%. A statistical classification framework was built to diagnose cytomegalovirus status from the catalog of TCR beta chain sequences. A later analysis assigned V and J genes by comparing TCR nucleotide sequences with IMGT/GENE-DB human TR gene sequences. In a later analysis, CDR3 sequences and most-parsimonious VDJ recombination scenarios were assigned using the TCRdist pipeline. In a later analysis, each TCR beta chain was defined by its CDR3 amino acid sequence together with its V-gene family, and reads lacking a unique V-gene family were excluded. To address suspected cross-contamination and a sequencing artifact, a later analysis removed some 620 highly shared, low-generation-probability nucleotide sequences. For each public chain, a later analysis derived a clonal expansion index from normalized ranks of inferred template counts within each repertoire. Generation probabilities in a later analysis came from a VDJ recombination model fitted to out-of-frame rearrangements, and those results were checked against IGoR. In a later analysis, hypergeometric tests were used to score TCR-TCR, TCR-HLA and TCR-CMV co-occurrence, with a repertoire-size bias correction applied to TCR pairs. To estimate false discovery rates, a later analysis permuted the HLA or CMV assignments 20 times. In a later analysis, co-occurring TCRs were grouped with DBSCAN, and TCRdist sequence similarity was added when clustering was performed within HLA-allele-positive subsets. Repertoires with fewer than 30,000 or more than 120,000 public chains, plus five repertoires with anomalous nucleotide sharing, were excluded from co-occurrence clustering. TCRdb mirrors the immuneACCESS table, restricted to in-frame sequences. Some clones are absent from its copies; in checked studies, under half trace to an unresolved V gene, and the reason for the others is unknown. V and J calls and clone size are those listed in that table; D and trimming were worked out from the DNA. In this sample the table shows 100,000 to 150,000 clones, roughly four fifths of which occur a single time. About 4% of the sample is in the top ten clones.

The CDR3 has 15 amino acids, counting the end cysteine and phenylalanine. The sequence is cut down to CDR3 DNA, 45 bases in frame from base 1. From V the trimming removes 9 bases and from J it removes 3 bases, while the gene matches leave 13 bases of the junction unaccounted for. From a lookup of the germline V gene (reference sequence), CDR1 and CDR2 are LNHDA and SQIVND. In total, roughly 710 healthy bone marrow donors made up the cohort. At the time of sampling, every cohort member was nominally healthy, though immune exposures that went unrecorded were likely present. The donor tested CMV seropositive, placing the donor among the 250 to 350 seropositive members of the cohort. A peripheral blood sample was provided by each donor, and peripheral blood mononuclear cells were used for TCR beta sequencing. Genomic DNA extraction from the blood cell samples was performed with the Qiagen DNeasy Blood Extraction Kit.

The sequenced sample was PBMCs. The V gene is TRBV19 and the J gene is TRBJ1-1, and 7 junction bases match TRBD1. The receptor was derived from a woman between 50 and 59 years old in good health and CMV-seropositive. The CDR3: CASKKTGKGDTEAFF. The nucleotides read TGTGCCAGCAAAAAGACAGGGAAGGGCGACACTGAAGCTTTCTTT. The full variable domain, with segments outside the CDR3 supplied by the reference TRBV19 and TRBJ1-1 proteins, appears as DGGITQSPKYLFRKEGQNVTLSCEQNLNHDAMYWYRQDPGQGLRLIYYSQIVNDFQKGDIAEGYSVSREKKESFPLTVTSAQKNPTAFYLCASKKTGKGDTEAFFGQGTRLTVV.